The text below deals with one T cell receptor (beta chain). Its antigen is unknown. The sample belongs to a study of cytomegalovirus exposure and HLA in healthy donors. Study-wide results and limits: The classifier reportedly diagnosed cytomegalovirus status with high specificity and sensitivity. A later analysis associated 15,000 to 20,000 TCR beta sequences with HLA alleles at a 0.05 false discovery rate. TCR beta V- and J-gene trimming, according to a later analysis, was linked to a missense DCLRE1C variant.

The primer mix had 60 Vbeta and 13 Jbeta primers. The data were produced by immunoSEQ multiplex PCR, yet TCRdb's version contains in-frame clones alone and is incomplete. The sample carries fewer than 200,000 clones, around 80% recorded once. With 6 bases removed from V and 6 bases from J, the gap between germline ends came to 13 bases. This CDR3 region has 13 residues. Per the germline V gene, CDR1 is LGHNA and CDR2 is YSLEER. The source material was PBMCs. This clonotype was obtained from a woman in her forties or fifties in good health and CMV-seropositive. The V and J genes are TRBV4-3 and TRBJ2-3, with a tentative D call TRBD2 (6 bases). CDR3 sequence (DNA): TGCGCCAGCAGGCTTGCGGGATGGGATACGCAGTATTTT. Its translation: CASRLAGWDTQYF.